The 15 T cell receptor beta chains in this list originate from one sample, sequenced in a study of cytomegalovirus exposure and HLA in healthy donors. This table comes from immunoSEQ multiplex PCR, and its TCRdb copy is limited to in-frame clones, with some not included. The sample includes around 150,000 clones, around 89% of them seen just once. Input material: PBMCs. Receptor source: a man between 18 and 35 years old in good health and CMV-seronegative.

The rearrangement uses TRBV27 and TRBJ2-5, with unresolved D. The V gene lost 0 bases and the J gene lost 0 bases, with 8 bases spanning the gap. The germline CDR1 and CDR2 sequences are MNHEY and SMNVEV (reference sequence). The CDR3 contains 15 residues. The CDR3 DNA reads TGTGCCAGCAGTTTATCGATGGAGTACCAAGAGACCCAGTACTTC. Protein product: CASSLSMEYQETQYF.

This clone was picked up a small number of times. CDR3 bases: TGTGCCAGCAGCCCATCGTCCGGTGGCTATGGCTACACCTTC. This translates into CASSPSSGGYGYTF. The V and J genes are TRBV7-2 and TRBJ1-2; D not certain. V was pared by 5 bases and J by 4 bases, with 14 bases between. This CDR3 is built from 14 residues. Looked up from germline, CDR1 is SGHTA and CDR2 is FQGNSA.

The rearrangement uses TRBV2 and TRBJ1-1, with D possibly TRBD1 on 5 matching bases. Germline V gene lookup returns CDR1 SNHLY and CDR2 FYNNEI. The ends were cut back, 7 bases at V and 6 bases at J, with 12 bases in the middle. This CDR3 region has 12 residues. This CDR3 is CASTTGEAEAFF. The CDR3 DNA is TGTGCCAGCACCACGGGGGAGGCTGAAGCTTTCTTT.

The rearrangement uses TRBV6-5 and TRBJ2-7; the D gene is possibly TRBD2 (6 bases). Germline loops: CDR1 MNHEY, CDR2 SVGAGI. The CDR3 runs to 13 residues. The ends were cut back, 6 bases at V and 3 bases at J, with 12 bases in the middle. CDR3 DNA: TGTGCCAGCAGGAAAGGAGGGGACTACGAGCAGTACTTC. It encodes CASRKGGDYEQYF.

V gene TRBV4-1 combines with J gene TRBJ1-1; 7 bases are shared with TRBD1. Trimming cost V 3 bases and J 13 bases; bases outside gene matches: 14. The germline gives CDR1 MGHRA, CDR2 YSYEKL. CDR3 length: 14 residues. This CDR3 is CASSHITTGAKDFF. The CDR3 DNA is TGCGCCAGCAGCCATATTACTACAGGGGCCAAGGATTTCTTT.

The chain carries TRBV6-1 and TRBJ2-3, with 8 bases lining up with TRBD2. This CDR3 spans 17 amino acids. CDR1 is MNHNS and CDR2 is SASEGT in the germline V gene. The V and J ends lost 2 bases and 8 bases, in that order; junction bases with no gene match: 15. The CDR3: CASSERQPAGGGGTQYF. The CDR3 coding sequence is TGTGCCAGCAGTGAAAGGCAGCCGGCGGGGGGCGGAGGTACGCAGTATTTT.

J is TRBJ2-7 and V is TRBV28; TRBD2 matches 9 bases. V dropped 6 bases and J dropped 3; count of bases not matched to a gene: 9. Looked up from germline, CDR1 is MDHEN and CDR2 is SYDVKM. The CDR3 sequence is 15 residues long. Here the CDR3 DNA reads TGTGCCAGCAGCCCAGCTAGCGGGGCTTACTACGAGCAGTACTTC. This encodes CASSPASGAYYEQYF.

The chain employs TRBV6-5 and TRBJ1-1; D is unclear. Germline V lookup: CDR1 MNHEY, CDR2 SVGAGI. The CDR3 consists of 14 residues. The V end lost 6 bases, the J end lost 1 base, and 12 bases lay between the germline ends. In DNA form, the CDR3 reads TGTGCCAGCAGCTACCGAACATCGAACACTGAAGCTTTCTTT. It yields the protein CASSYRTSNTEAFF.

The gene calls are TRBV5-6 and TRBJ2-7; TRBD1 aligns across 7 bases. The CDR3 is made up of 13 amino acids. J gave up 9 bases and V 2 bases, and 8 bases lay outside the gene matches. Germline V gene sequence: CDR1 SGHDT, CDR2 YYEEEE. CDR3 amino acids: CASSFSGGLAQYF. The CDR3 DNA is TGTGCCAGCAGCTTTTCAGGGGGTTTGGCGCAGTACTTC. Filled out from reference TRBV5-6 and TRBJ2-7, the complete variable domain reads DAGVTQSPTHLIKTRGQQVTLRCSPKSGHDTVSWYQQALGQGPQFIFQYYEEEERQRGNFPDRFSGHQFPNYSSELNVNALLLGDSALYLCASSFSGGLAQYFGPGTRLTVT.

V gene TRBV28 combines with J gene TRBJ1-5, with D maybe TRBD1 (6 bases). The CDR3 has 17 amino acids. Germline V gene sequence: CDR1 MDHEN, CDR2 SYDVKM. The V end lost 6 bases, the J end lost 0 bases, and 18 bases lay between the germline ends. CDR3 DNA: TGTGCCAGCAGCCTAAGAAACAGGGTTCGTAGCAATCAGCCCCAGCATTTT. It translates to CASSLRNRVRSNQPQHF. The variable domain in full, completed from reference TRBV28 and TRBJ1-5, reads DVKVTQSSRYLVKRTGEKVFLECVQDMDHENMFWYRQDPGLGLRLIYFSYDVKMKEKGDIPEGYSVSREKKERFSLILESASTNQTSMYLCASSLRNRVRSNQPQHFGDGTRLSIL.

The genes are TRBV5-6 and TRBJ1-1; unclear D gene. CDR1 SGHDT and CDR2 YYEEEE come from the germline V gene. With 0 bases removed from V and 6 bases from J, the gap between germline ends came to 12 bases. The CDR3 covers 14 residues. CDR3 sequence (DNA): TGTGCCAGCAGCTTGGCATGGGCCCAATCTGAAGCTTTCTTT. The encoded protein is CASSLAWAQSEAFF.

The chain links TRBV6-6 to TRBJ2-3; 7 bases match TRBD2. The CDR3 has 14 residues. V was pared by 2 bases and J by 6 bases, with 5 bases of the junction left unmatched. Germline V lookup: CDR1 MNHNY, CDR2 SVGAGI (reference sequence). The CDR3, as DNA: TGTGCCAGCAGTTACCCGACTAGCTTGGATACGCAGTATTTT. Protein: CASSYPTSLDTQYF.

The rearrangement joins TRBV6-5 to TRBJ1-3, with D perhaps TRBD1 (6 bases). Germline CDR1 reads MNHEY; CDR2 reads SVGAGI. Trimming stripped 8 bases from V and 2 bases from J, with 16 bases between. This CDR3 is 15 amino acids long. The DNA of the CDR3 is TGTGCCAGCTCGGCGGGGGCGGACGCTGGAAACACCATATATTTT. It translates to CASSAGADAGNTIYF.

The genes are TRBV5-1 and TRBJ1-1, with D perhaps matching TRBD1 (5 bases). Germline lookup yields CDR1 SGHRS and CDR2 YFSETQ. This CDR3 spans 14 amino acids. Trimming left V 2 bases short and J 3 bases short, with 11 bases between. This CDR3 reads CASSFRGADTEAFF. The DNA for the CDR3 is TGCGCCAGCAGCTTTAGGGGCGCTGACACTGAAGCTTTCTTT.

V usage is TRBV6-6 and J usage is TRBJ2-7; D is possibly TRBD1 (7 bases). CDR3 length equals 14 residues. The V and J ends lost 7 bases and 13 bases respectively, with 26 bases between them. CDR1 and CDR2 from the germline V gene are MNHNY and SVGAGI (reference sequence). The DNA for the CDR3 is TGTGCCAGCACCACTACAGGCGGGACAGTTGAGGAATACTTC. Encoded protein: CASTTTGGTVEEYF.